Listed here is a single T cell receptor (beta chain). The target antigen is unknown. The data were obtained in a study of T cell responses to AZD1222 COVID-19 vaccine. Study outcomes and limitations: The sample set comprised mostly white British donors with more females, and clonal diversity was possibly underestimated. Sampling that yielded the repertoires occurred only after the peak T cell response.

This table comes from immunoSEQ multiplex PCR, and its TCRdb copy is limited to in-frame clones, with some not included. The table records 150,000 to 160,000 clones, roughly nine tenths of them present only once. Trimming stripped 4 bases from V and 0 bases from J, with 13 bases between. The germline V gene encodes CDR1 LGHNA and CDR2 YSLEER. This CDR3 is built from 15 residues. This material consisted of peripheral blood, taken on day 0 of MenACWY control vaccination. The chain is built from TRBV4-3 and TRBJ2-7; D is possibly TRBD2 (5 bases). The sequence was obtained from an adult in good health. For the CDR3, the DNA is TGCGCCAGCAGCCTTCTCTTAGAGGGCTCCTACGAGCAGTACTTC. Translating it yields CASSLLLEGSYEQYF.